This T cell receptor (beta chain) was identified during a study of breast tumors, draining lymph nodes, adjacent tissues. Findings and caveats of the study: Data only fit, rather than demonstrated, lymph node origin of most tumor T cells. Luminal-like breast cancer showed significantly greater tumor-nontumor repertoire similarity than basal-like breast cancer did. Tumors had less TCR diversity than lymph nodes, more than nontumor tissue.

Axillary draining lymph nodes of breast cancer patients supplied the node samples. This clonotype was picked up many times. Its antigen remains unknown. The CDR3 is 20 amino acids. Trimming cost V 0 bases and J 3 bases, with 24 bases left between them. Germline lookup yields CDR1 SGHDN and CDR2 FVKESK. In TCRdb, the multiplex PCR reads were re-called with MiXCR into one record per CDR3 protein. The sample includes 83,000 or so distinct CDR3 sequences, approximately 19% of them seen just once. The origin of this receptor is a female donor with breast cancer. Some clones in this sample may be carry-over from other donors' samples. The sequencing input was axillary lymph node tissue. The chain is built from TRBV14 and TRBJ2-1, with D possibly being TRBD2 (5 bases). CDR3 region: CASSQDISEARDPYYNEQFF. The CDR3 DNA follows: TGTGCCAGCAGCCAAGATATTTCGGAGGCCCGAGACCCCTACTACAATGAGCAGTTCTTC.